These T cell receptor beta chains were read from a single sample in a study of shared clonotypes between healthy human individuals. Repertoires were generated with immunoSEQ multiplex PCR, while TCRdb's copy carries only in-frame clones and drops some. The sample records around 1 million clones, around 80% being singletons. Sequencing was carried out using memory CD4+ T cells sorted from blood. Source of these receptors: a man between 18 and 35 years old in good health. Both conserved end residues are part of each CDR3. The order of the fields is D gene, V gene, J gene, clone size, CDR3 DNA, CDR3 protein. The D gene is left open where the match is weak. Some rows have no size entry. The others give once, few or many, or a class for an expanded clone.

.	TRBV19	TRBJ1-5	.	TGTGCCAGTAGTATGAACAGGGTCCTCAATCAGCCCCAGCATTTT	CASSMNRVLNQPQHF
.	TRBV5-1	TRBJ2-1	.	TGCGCCAGCAGCTTGGCCACGGGTATAGGGTACAATGAGCAGTTCTTC	CASSLATGIGYNEQFF
.	TRBV6-5	TRBJ2-7	.	TGTGCCAGCAGCTCCCCCGGAAGGTACGAGCAGTACTTC	CASSSPGRYEQYF
.	TRBV12-2	TRBJ2-7	.	TGTGCAAGTCGCTTGGGGCGGTGGTCCAAGAGGTACTTC	CASRLGRWSKRYF
.	TRBV19	TRBJ2-7	.	TGTGCCAGTAGTATTGCGTCGGGACAACGCGAGCAGTACTTC	CASSIASGQREQYF
.	TRBV11-2	TRBJ2-7	few	TGTGCCAGCAGCTCAAACCGAGTAAGTGGGATAAGCGAGCAGTACTTC	CASSSNRVSGISEQYF
.	TRBV11-3	TRBJ2-1	once	TGTGCCAGCAGCCCCCCGTACTGGGTAAGGTACAATGAGCAGTTCTTC	CASSPPYWVRYNEQFF
TRBD1	TRBV7-8	TRBJ2-3	few	TGTGCCAGCAGTTTTGACAGGGTTATCACAGATACGCAGTATTTT	CASSFDRVITDTQYF
TRBD1	TRBV7-2	TRBJ2-7	.	TGTGCCAGCAGCCAACAGGGGGCAGGCGAGCAGTACTTC	CASSQQGAGEQYF
.	TRBV27	TRBJ2-7	.	TGTGCCAGCAGTTCCCGCAGGGGAGGCTACGAGCAGTACTTC	CASSSRRGGYEQYF
.	TRBV19	TRBJ2-1	.	TGTGCCAGCCAACTAGGGGGGTTTAATGAGCAGTTCTTC	CASQLGGFNEQFF
.	TRBV5-1	TRBJ2-3	.	TGCGCCAGCAGCTTGGATGCCGGGCTAACGCAGTATTTT	CASSLDAGLTQYF
.	TRBV5-1	TRBJ1-6	.	TGCGCCAGCAGCTTGGCAGGGGTCGGTAATTCACCCCTCCACTTT	CASSLAGVGNSPLHF
TRBD1	TRBV2	TRBJ2-5	.	TGTGCCAGCTCCCGGGACAGAAATCAAGAGACCCAGTACTTC	CASSRDRNQETQYF
TRBD2	TRBV18	TRBJ2-7	.	TGTGCCAGCTCAAGGACTAGGCTAACCTCCTACGAGCAGTACTTC	CASSRTRLTSYEQYF
.	TRBV15	TRBJ1-4	.	TGTGCCACCAGCAGAGATGAGCCAGGGCGGAATGAAAAACTGTTTTTT	CATSRDEPGRNEKLFF
.	TRBV7-2	TRBJ2-1	.	TGTGCCAGCAGCGACTGGGGCTACTGGGGTGGGAATGAGCAGTTCTTC	CASSDWGYWGGNEQFF
.	TRBV9	TRBJ2-1	once	TGTGCCAGCAGTCGCCTTAGCGGCAGATCCTACAATGAGCAGTTCTTC	CASSRLSGRSYNEQFF
.	TRBV9	TRBJ2-5	.	TGTGCCAGCAGCGTGAGCGGACTTCAAGAGACCCAGTACTTC	CASSVSGLQETQYF
TRBD1	TRBV4-1	TRBJ1-4	.	TGCGCCAGCAGCCAACCGGGACAGGAGATCAATAATGAAAAACTGTTTTTT	CASSQPGQEINNEKLFF
.	TRBV5-1	TRBJ1-3	.	TGCGCCAGCAGCACCGACGGGGGATCTGGAAACACCATATATTTT	CASSTDGGSGNTIYF
TRBD1	TRBV18	TRBJ2-7	.	TGTGCCAGCTCACCACCGACAGGGATCGGCGAGCAGTACTTC	CASSPPTGIGEQYF
TRBD2	TRBV4-2	TRBJ2-3	once	TGTGCCAGCAGCCAAAAACCCCCCGGGCGGGGGAGCACAGATACGCAGTATTTT	CASSQKPPGRGSTDTQYF
.	TRBV7-2	TRBJ2-7	few	TGTGCCAGCAGCACCTCCTCCGGCGTTCCCTACGAGCAGTACTTC	CASSTSSGVPYEQYF
.	TRBV30	TRBJ2-5	.	TGTGCCTGTCGAGTCCGGGGAAAACAAGAGACCCAGTACTTC	CACRVRGKQETQYF
.	TRBV30	TRBJ2-5	.	TGTGCCTGGAGTGTACAAGTGGTGGGGGGGACCCAGTACTTC	CAWSVQVVGGTQYF
.	TRBV15	TRBJ2-1	.	TGTGCCACCAGCAGAGATCTGTCAGGTGGGCAGTTCTTC	CATSRDLSGGQFF
TRBD1	TRBV5-5	TRBJ1-1	.	TGTGCCAGCAGCCCGGACAGGGAAGCTTTCTTT	CASSPDREAFF
.	TRBV28	TRBJ1-5	.	TGTGCCAGCAGTCCCGACAGTAATCAGCCCCAGCATTTT	CASSPDSNQPQHF
.	TRBV2	TRBJ2-6	.	TGTGCCAGCAGGCCCCGGGGGGCTAGGGCCAACGTCCTGACTTTC	CASRPRGARANVLTF
.	TRBV6-1	TRBJ2-7	few	TGTGCCAGCACTCGAATTACAGGGTCCGAGCAGTACTTC	CASTRITGSEQYF
.	TRBV4-1	TRBJ1-1	few	TGCGCCAGCAGCCGAACCCCGGACAGCACTGAAGCTTTCTTT	CASSRTPDSTEAFF
.	TRBV30	TRBJ2-1	.	TGTGCCTGGGGGGGGACACCCAATGAGCAGTTCTTC	CAWGGTPNEQFF
TRBD1	TRBV5-3	TRBJ2-5	.	TGTGCCAGAAGCGTGGACAGGATCCAAGAGACCCAGTACTTC	CARSVDRIQETQYF
.	TRBV10-2	TRBJ1-4	.	TGCGCCCCAAAAATCTGGGGCGAAAGGGAAAAACTGTTTTTT	CAPKIWGEREKLFF
.	TRBV11-2	TRBJ1-2	.	TGTGCCAGCAGCCCCGCAGGTCCGGGAGGCTACACCTTC	CASSPAGPGGYTF
.	TRBV11-3	TRBJ1-1	.	TGTGCCAGCAGCCCGAAGGTGAACACTGAAGCTTTCTTT	CASSPKVNTEAFF
.	TRBV28	TRBJ2-2	few	TGTGCCAGCAGTCCCGCGGACAGAATCACCGGGGAGCTGTTTTTT	CASSPADRITGELFF
TRBD1	TRBV6-6	TRBJ1-6	once	TGTGCCAGCAGTGACAGGGGGCTTTCACCCCTCCACTTT	CASSDRGLSPLHF
.	TRBV4-2	TRBJ2-2	.	TGTGCCAGCAGCCAAGTTCGGGCCAGTTCGTTCGCGAACACCGGGGAGCTGTTTTTT	CASSQVRASSFANTGELFF
.	TRBV6-5	TRBJ1-3	.	TGTGCCAGCAGGGGTGAAGGGAAAGGAAACACCATATATTTT	CASRGEGKGNTIYF
.	TRBV29-1	TRBJ2-1	.	TGCAGCGTTTCTTTATTGGACAGCCCCTACAATGAGCAGTTCTTC	CSVSLLDSPYNEQFF
.	TRBV18	TRBJ2-6	.	TGTGCCAGCTCACCATTCCGGGGGTCTTCTGGGGCCAACGTCCTGACTTTC	CASSPFRGSSGANVLTF
.	TRBV20-1	TRBJ1-1	few	TGCAGTGCTAAGGTGAACACTGAAGCTTTCTTT	CSAKVNTEAFF
.	TRBV6-6	TRBJ2-7	.	TGTGCCAGCAGTAAGACTAGTCTGAGCGAGCAGTACTTC	CASSKTSLSEQYF
.	TRBV2	TRBJ1-4	.	TGTGCCAGCATTTCTCTGTGGGGTCTTAATGAAAAACTGTTTTTT	CASISLWGLNEKLFF
.	TRBV7-2	TRBJ1-1	.	TGTGCCAGCAGCCGAGTAAGTTACACTGAAGCTTTCTTT	CASSRVSYTEAFF
TRBD2	TRBV11-3	TRBJ2-5	.	TGTGCCAGCAGCTTATCCGCGGGGGACGCTGAGACCCAGTACTTC	CASSLSAGDAETQYF
.	TRBV7-3	TRBJ2-7	.	TGTGCCAGCAGCTCGACCCACGAGCAGTACTTC	CASSSTHEQYF
.	TRBV10-3	TRBJ2-2	few	TGTGCCATCAGTGAGTCTGCGAACACCGGGGAGCTGTTTTTT	CAISESANTGELFF
.	TRBV2	TRBJ1-2	.	TGTGCCAGCAGTAAATTACAGGAGGGTGGCTACACCTTC	CASSKLQEGGYTF
.	TRBV6-5	TRBJ1-2	.	TGTGCCAGCAGTGACCAGGGGTTTGGCTACACCTTC	CASSDQGFGYTF
.	TRBV19	TRBJ2-4	.	TGTGCCAGTAGTATCGGCAGTAGCCTAGCCAAAAACATTCAGTACTTC	CASSIGSSLAKNIQYF
TRBD1	TRBV13	TRBJ2-2	.	TGTGCCAGCAGCTTAGGATGGGGGACAGACCGATACTACACCGGGGAGCTGTTTTTT	CASSLGWGTDRYYTGELFF
TRBD1	TRBV18	TRBJ2-7	.	TGTGCCAGCTCACCAAGGGGGCCCAGCTCCTACGAGCAGTACTTC	CASSPRGPSSYEQYF